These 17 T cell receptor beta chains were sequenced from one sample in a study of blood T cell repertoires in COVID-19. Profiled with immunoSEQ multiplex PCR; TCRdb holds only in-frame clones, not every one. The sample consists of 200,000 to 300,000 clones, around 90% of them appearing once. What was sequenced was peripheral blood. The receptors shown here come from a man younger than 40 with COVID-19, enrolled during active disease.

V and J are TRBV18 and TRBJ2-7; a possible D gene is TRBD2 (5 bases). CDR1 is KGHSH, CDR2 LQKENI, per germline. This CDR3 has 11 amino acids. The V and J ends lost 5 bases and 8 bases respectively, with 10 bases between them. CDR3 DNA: TGTGCCAGCTCAGGAGGAGATAAGCAGTACTTC. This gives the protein CASSGGDKQYF.

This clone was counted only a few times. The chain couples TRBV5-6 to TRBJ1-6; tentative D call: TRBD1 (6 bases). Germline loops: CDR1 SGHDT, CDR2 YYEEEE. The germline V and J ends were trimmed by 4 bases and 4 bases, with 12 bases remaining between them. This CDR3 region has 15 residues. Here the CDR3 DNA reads TGTGCCAGCAGCAAGCCGGGACAATATAATTCACCCCTCCACTTT. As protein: CASSKPGQYNSPLHF.

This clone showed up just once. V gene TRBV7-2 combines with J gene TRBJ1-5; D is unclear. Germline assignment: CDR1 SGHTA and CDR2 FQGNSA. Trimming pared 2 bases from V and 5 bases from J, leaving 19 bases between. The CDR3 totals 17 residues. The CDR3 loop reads CASSLMPPRGSYQPQHF. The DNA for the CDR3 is TGTGCCAGCAGCTTAATGCCCCCCCGGGGAAGCTATCAGCCCCAGCATTTT.

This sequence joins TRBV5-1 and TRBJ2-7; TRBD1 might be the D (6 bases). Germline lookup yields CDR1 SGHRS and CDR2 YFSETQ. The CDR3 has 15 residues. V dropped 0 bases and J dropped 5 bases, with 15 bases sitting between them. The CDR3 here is CASSLVRGWGHEQYF. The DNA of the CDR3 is TGCGCCAGCAGCTTGGTAAGGGGCTGGGGGCACGAGCAGTACTTC.

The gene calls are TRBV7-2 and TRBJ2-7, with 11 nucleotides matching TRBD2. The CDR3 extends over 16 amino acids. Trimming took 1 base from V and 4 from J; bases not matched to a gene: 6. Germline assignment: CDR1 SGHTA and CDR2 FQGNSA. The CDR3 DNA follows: TGTGCCAGCAGCTTAGAGTTAGCGGGGGGGCCGTACGAGCAGTACTTC. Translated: CASSLELAGGPYEQYF.

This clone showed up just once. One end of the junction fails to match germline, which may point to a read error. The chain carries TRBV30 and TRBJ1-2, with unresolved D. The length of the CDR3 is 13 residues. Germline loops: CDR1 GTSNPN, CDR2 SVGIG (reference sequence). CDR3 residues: CAWKSLPHGTFNF. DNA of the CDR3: TGTGCCTGGAAAAGTTTGCCTCATGGCACCTTCAACTTC.

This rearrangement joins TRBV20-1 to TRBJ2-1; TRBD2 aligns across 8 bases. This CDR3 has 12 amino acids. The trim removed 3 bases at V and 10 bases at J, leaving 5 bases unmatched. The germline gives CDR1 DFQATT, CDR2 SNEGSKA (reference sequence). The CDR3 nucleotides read TGCAGTGCTAGTCGAGCGGGGGCGGAGCAGTTCTTC. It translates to CSASRAGAEQFF.

The CDR3 DNA reads as TGTGCCAGCAGCTTAGGGCCGGGTCTGGGGCGCAGAACTGAAGCTTTCTTT. Protein: CASSLGPGLGRRTEAFF. The chain combines TRBV11-2 with TRBJ1-1, with a weak D call TRBD1 (5 bases). V lost 1 base to trimming and J lost 5 bases, with 20 bases between them. The CDR3 is made up of 17 amino acids. The germline V gene has CDR1 SGHAT and CDR2 FQNNGV.

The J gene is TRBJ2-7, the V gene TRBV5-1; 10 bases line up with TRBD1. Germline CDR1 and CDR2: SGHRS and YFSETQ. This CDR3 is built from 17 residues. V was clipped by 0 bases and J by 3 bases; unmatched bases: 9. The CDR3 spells CASSLGLGTGEGYEQYF. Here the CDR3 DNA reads TGCGCCAGCAGCTTGGGCCTCGGGACAGGGGAAGGCTACGAGCAGTACTTC.

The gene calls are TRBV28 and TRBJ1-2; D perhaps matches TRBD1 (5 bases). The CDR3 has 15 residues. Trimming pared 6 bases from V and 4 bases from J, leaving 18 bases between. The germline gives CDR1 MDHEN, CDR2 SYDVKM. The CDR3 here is CASSPGGRATYGYTF. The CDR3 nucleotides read TGTGCCAGCAGCCCGGGGGGGAGGGCGACCTATGGCTACACCTTC.

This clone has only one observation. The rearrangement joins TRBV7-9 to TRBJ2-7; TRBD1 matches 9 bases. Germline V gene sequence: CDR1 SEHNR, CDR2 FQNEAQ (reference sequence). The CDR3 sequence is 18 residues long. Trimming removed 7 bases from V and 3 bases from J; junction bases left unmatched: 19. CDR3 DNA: TGTGCCAGCACCAACCATAATTTCCCGGGACAGGGTCGCTACGAGCAGTACTTC. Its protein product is CASTNHNFPGQGRYEQYF.

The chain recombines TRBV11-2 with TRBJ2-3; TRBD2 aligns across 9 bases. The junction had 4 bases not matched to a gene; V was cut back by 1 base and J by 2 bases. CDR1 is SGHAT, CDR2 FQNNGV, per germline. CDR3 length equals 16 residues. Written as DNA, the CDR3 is TGTGCCAGCAGCTTAGGCGGCGGGGGGGCCACAGATACGCAGTATTTT. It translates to CASSLGGGGATDTQYF.

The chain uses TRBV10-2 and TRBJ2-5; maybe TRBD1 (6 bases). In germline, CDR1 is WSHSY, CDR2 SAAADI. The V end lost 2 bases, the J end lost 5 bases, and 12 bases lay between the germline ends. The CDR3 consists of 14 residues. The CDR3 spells CASSERQALETQYF. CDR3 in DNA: TGCGCCAGCAGTGAGAGACAGGCATTGGAGACCCAGTACTTC.

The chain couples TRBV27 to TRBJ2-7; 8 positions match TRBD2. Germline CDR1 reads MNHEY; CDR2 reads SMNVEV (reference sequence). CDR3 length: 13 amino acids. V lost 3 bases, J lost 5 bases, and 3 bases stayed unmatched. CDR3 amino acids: CASSFGLAHEQYF. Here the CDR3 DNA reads TGTGCCAGCAGTTTCGGACTAGCCCACGAGCAGTACTTC.

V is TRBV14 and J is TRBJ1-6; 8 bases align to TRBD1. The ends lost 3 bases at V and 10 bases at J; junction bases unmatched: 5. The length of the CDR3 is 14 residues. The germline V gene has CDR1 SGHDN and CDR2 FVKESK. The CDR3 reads CASSHTGGASPLHF. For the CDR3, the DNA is TGTGCCAGCAGCCATACAGGGGGAGCCTCACCCCTCCACTTT.

The CDR3 DNA sequence: TGTGCCAGCAGCTTGGTAAACAAACCCTCCTACTATGGCTACACCTTC. Its protein is CASSLVNKPSYYGYTF. The chain joins TRBV5-5 to TRBJ1-2; D not certain. The germline gives CDR1 SGHKS, CDR2 YYEKEE (reference sequence). The CDR3 totals 16 residues. Trimming took off 0 bases at V and 3 bases at J, with 15 bases between the two ends.

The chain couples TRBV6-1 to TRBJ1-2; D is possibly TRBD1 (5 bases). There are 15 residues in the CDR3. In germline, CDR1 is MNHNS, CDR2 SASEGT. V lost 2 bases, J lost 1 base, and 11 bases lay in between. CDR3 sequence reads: CASSERGVRNYGYTF. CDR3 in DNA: TGTGCCAGCAGTGAACGGGGGGTGCGTAACTATGGCTACACCTTC.